This entry is about one T cell receptor beta chain. This entry belongs to a study of T cell responses to AZD1222 COVID-19 vaccine. The length of the CDR3 is 15 residues. Germline assignment: CDR1 MNHEY and CDR2 SVGAGI. Trimming left V 5 bases short and J 2 bases short, with 10 bases between. The protocol was immunoSEQ multiplex PCR, while the TCRdb copy is restricted to in-frame clones and leaves out a portion. The sample lists 180,000 or so clones, around nine tenths seen once, with roughly a quarter in the top ten. The V and J genes are TRBV6-5 and TRBJ2-6, with D uncertain. Here the sequenced sample was peripheral blood, taken 28 days after the second AZD1222 dose. The sequence was obtained from an adult who received the AZD1222 COVID-19 vaccine. The CDR3 bases are TGTGCCAGCAGTCCCGGGTCAGCTGGGGCCAACGTCCTGACTTTC. This gives the protein CASSPGSAGANVLTF.